The entry below describes one T cell receptor beta chain. These data are taken from a study of blood T cell repertoires in COVID-19. Study background: Acute and convalescent COVID-19 samples came from the United States, Italy and Spain. From T cells, B-cell-depleted T cells, or PBMCs came the material, which was cDNA or gDNA.

CDR3 length: 13 residues. V shed 10 bases and J 3 bases; nucleotides not matched to a gene: 4. The germline gives CDR1 SNHLY, CDR2 FYNNEI. Method: immunoSEQ multiplex PCR; TCRdb's copy keeps in-frame clones and lacks some. The sample yields over 75,000 clones, 65% to 85% seen once. The sequence derives from a woman older than 75 with active or convalescent COVID-19. The genes are TRBV2 and TRBJ2-2, with TRBD1 identical over 8 bases. The specimen was peripheral blood. The CDR3 bases are TGTGCCACCAGACAGGGGTACACCGGGGAGCTGTTTTTT. This gives the protein CATRQGYTGELFF.